This is a list of T cell receptor beta chains from one sample in a study of T cells in tumors after PD-1 blockade. Method: immunoSEQ multiplex PCR; TCRdb's copy keeps in-frame clones and lacks some. The sample contains around 25,000 clones, around four fifths of which appear only once. The source material was PBMCs, sampled after anti-PD-1 treatment. These receptor sequences come from a human donor with basal cell carcinoma. Both conserved end residues are trimmed from each CDR3.

v_call: TRBV24-1; cdr3_aa: ATSEQGKVGELF
v_call: TRBV19; cdr3_aa: ASSPRGSGANVLT
v_call: TRBV19; cdr3_aa: ASSLAGGPYNEQF
v_call: TRBV6-1; cdr3_aa: ASSEWGHTDTQY
v_call: TRBV15; cdr3_aa: ATSRDLEGMQPQH
v_call: TRBV10-3; cdr3_aa: AISDPGGNNEKLF
v_call: TRBV19; cdr3_aa: ASSIGRSDTQY
v_call: TRBV5-6; cdr3_aa: ASSLTGGNIQY
v_call: TRBV15; cdr3_aa: ATSATGDSNQPQH
v_call: TRBV5-4; cdr3_aa: ASSVDRPYGYT
v_call: TRBV3-1/TRBV3-2; cdr3_aa: ASSPLGQQYGYT
v_call: TRBV7-2; cdr3_aa: ASSLLSEQY
v_call: TRBV6-6; cdr3_aa: ASSRPRTGGSTDTQY
v_call: TRBV11-2; cdr3_aa: ASSFQTFYRDGNSPLH
v_call: TRBV7-8; cdr3_aa: ASRPDRASNQPQH
v_call: TRBV18; cdr3_aa: ASSPTGLATGRQETQY
v_call: TRBV29-1; cdr3_aa: SGGTDYGYT
v_call: TRBV9; cdr3_aa: ASSVGRATHEQY
v_call: TRBV27; cdr3_aa: ASSGTGQSGYT
v_call: TRBV25-1; cdr3_aa: ASSNSGGTEAF
v_call: TRBV7-8; cdr3_aa: ASSSRTSGEQY
v_call: TRBV10-3; cdr3_aa: AIGNRLAGGSTDTQY
v_call: TRBV7-8; cdr3_aa: ASSLAATGGQPQH
v_call: TRBV27; cdr3_aa: ASSPTTGGRSEQY
v_call: TRBV5-4; cdr3_aa: ASSWDRAYEQY
v_call: TRBV5-1; cdr3_aa: ASSLHLENTQY
v_call: TRBV19; cdr3_aa: ASRTPNYGYT
v_call: TRBV4-1; cdr3_aa: ASSPAGTRGYEQY
v_call: TRBV13; cdr3_aa: ASSLRQEAF
v_call: TRBV19; cdr3_aa: ASRESGTSGETQY
v_call: TRBV9; cdr3_aa: ASSVAASGGLSSYEQY
v_call: TRBV6-6; cdr3_aa: ASIMGTDPYGYT
v_call: TRBV7-9; cdr3_aa: ASSSPGPVLTQY
v_call: TRBV10-3; cdr3_aa: AISEEAQGSYEQY
v_call: TRBV6-5; cdr3_aa: ASSHAISRGYEQY
v_call: TRBV6-5; cdr3_aa: ASIPGQGFVGQY
v_call: TRBV3-1/TRBV3-2; cdr3_aa: ASSHRTSQETQY
v_call: TRBV15; cdr3_aa: ATSRHEDRVSGYT
v_call: TRBV7-2; cdr3_aa: ASSLDSNRDIQY
v_call: TRBV4-1; cdr3_aa: ASSQTRGQGGQETQY
v_call: TRBV19; cdr3_aa: ASKTDSRNYGYT
v_call: TRBV9; cdr3_aa: ASSVEGGAGNTIY
v_call: TRBV28; cdr3_aa: ASSSGQGAVGYGYT
v_call: TRBV30; cdr3_aa: AWRGTTGSNQPQH
v_call: TRBV7-9; cdr3_aa: ASSFPGVADTQY